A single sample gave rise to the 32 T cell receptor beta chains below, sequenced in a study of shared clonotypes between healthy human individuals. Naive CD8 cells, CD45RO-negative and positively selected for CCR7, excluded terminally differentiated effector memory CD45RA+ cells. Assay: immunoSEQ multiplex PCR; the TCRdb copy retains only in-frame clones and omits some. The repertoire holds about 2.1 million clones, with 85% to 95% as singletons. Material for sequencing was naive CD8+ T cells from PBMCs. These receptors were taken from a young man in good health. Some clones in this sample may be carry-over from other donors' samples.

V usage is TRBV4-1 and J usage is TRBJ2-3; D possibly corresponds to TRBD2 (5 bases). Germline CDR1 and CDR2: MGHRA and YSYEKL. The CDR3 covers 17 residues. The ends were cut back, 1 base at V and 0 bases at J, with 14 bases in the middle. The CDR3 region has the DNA TGCGCCAGCAGCCAAGCAGCGTTAAGAGGGAGCACAGATACGCAGTATTTT. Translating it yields CASSQAALRGSTDTQYF.

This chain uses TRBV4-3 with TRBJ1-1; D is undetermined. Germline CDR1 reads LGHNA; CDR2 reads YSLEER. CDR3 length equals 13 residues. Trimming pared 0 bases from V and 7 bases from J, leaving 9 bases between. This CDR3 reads CASSQDEGSEAFF. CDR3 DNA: TGCGCCAGCAGCCAAGATGAGGGTAGTGAAGCTTTCTTT.

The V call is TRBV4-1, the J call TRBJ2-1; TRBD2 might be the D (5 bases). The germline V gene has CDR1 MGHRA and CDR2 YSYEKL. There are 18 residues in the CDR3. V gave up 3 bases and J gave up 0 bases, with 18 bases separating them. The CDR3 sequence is CASSHAQLVPSSYNEQFF. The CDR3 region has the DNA TGCGCCAGCAGCCATGCGCAACTAGTCCCGAGCTCCTACAATGAGCAGTTCTTC.

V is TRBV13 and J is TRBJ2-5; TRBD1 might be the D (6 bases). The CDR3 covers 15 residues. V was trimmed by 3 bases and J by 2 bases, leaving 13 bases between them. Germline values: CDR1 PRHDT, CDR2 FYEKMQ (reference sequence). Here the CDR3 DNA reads TGTGCCAGCAGCTTGGGTGGACAGCATCAAGAGACCCAGTACTTC. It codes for CASSLGGQHQETQYF.

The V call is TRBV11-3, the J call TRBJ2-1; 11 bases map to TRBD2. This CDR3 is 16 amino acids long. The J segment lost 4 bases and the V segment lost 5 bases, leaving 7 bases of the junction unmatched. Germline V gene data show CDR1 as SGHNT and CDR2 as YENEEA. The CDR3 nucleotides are TGTGCCAGCAGCCAACTTGGGACTAGCGGATACAATGAGCAGTTCTTC. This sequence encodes CASSQLGTSGYNEQFF.

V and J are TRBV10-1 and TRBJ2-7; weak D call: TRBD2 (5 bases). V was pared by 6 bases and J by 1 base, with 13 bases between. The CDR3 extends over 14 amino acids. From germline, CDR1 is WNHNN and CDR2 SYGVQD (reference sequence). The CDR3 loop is CASRLRPGSYEQYF. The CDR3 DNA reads TGCGCCAGCAGACTTCGACCGGGGTCCTACGAGCAGTACTTC.

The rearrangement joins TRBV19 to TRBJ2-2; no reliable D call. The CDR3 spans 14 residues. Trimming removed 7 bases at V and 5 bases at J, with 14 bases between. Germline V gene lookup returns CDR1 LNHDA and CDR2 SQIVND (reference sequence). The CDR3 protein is CASTSLGLTGELFF. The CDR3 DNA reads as TGTGCCAGTACCTCACTGGGTCTGACCGGGGAGCTGTTTTTT.

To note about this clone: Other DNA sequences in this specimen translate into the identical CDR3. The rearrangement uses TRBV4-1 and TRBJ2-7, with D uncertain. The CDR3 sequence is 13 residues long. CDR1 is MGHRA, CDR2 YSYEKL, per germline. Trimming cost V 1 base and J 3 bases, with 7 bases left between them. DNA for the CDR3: TGCGCCAGCAGCCAAGTCTTACTCTACGAGCAGTACTTC. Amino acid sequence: CASSQVLLYEQYF.

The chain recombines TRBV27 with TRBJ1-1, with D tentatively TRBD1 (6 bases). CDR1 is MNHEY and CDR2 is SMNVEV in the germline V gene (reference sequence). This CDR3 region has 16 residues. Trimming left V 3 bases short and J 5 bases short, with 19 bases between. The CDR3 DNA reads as TGTGCCAGCAGTTTTGGATACAGGGCCGAGGGGACTGAAGCTTTCTTT. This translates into CASSFGYRAEGTEAFF.

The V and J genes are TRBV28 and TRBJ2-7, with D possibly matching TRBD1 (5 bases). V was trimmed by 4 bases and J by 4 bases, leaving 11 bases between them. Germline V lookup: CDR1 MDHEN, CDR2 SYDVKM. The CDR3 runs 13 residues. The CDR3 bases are TGTGCCAGCAGTTCGTCCAGGGTTTACGAGCAGTACTTC. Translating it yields CASSSSRVYEQYF.

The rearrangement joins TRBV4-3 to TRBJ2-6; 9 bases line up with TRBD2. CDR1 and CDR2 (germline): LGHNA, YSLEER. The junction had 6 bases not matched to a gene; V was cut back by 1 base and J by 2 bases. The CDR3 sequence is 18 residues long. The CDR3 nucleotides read TGCGCCAGCAGCCAAGGTCTAGCGGGACGGACTGGGGCCAACGTCCTGACTTTC. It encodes CASSQGLAGRTGANVLTF.

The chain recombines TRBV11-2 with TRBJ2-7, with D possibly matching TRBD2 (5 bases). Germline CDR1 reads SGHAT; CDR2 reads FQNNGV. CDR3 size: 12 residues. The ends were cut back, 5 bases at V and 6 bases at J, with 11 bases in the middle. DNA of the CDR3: TGTGCCAGCAGCCCTCGGGGTCGCGAGCAGTACTTC. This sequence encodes CASSPRGREQYF.

CDR3 amino acids: CASNIRDRGRRTDTQYF. DNA for the CDR3: TGCGCCAGCAACATCCGGGACAGGGGCCGTCGCACAGATACGCAGTATTTT. V and J are TRBV10-1 and TRBJ2-3; 10 bases match TRBD1. Germline trimming cut 7 bases from V and 1 base from J; bases unmatched to any gene: 11. This CDR3 region has 17 residues. Germline loops: CDR1 WNHNN, CDR2 SYGVQD (reference sequence).

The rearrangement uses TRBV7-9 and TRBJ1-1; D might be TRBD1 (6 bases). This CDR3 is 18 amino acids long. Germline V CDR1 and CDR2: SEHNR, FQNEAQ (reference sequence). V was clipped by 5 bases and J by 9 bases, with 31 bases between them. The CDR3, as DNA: TGTGCCAGCAGCCCAGGCCCGACGGGGGGCCGAACATTAGATCAAGCTTTCTTT. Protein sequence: CASSPGPTGGRTLDQAFF.

As DNA, the CDR3 is TGTGCCAGCGGAATACTCACCAGTGGGCCCCACGAGCAGTACTTC. It translates to CASGILTSGPHEQYF. This chain links TRBV27 with TRBJ2-7; D gene unclear. This CDR3 contains 15 residues. CDR1 and CDR2 (germline): MNHEY, SMNVEV (reference sequence). Between the trimmed V and J ends, which lost 8 bases and 5 bases, there was a span of 22 bases.

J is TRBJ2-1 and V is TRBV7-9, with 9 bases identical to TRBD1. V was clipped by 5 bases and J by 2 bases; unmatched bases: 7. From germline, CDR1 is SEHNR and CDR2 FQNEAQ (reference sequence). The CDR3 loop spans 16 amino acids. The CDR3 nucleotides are TGTGCCAGCAGCCGACGGACAGGGGTGGCCTACAATGAGCAGTTCTTC. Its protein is CASSRRTGVAYNEQFF.

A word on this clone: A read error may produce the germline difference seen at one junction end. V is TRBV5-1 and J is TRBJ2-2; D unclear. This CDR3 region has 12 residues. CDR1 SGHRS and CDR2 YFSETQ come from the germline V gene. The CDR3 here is CASSWNSGELFF. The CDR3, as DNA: TGCGCCAGCAGCTGGAACTCCGGGGAGCTGTTTTTT.

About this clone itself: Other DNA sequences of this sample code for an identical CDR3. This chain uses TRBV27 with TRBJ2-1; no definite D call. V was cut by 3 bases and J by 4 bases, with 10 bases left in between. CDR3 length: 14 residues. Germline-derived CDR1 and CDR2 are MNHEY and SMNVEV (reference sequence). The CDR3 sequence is CASSLAGVYNEQFF. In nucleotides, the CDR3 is TGTGCCAGCAGTTTGGCTGGGGTGTACAATGAGCAGTTCTTC.

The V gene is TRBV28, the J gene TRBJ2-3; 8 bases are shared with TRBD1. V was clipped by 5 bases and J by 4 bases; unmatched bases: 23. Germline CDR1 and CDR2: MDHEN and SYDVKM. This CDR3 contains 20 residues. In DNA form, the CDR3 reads TGTGCCAGCAGTCCCCATTGGACAGGGTCGAGGGGAAATCCTGCAGATACGCAGTATTTT. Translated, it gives CASSPHWTGSRGNPADTQYF. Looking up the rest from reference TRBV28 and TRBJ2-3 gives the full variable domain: DVKVTQSSRYLVKRTGEKVFLECVQDMDHENMFWYRQDPGLGLRLIYFSYDVKMKEKGDIPEGYSVSREKKERFSLILESASTNQTSMYLCASSPHWTGSRGNPADTQYFGPGTRLTVL.

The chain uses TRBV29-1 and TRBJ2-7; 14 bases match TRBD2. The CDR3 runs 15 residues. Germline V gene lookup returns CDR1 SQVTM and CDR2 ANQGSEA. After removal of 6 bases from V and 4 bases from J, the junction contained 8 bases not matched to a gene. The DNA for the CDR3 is TGCAGCGTGTACGGGACTAGCGGGAGCGCTTACGAGCAGTACTTC. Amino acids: CSVYGTSGSAYEQYF.

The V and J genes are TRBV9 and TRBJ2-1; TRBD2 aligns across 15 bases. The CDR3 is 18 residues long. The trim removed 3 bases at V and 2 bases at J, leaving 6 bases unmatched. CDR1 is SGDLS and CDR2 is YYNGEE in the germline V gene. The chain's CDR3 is CASSGGTSGRTAYNEQFF. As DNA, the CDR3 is TGTGCCAGCAGCGGCGGGACTAGCGGGAGGACGGCCTACAATGAGCAGTTCTTC.

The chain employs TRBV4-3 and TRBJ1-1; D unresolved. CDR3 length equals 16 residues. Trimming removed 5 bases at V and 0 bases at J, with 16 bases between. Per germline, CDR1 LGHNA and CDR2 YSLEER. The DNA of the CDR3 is TGCGCCAGCAGCACATCAAGGCGGACCATGAACACTGAAGCTTTCTTT. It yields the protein CASSTSRRTMNTEAFF.

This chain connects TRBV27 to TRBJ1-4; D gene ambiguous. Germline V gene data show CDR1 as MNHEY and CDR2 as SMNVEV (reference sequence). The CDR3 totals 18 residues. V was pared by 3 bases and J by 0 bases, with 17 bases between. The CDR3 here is CASSLVLPPFATNEKLFF. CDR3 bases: TGTGCCAGCAGTTTGGTCCTTCCCCCTTTTGCAACTAATGAAAAACTGTTTTTT.

The CDR3, as DNA: TGTGCCAGCAGTCCCCTTTCGGCGAACACTGAAGCTTTCTTT. Translation gives CASSPLSANTEAFF. The chain is built from TRBV5-6 and TRBJ1-1, with D unresolved. Germline V CDR1 and CDR2: SGHDT, YYEEEE. V was shortened by 5 bases and J by 1 base, with 12 bases between the two germline ends. The CDR3 is 14 amino acids. The whole variable domain, filled in from reference TRBV5-6 and TRBJ1-1, reads DAGVTQSPTHLIKTRGQQVTLRCSPKSGHDTVSWYQQALGQGPQFIFQYYEEEERQRGNFPDRFSGHQFPNYSSELNVNALLLGDSALYLCASSPLSANTEAFFGQGTRLTVV.

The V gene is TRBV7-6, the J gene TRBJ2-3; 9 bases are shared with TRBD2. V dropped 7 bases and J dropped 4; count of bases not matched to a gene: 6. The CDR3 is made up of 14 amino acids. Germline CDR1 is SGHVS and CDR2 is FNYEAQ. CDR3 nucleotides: TGTGCCAGCACCAGAGCGGGAGGCGCAGATACGCAGTATTTT. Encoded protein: CASTRAGGADTQYF. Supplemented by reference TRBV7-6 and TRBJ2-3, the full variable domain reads GAGVSQSPRYKVTKRGQDVALRCDPISGHVSLYWYRQALGQGPEFLTYFNYEAQQDKSGLPNDRFSAERPEGSISTLTIQRTEQRDSAMYRCASTRAGGADTQYFGPGTRLTVL.

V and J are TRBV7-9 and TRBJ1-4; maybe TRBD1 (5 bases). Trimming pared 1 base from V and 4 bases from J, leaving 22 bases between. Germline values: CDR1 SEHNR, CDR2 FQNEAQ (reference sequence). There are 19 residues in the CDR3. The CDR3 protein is CASSLGLRTTAGVNEKLFF. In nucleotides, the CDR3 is TGTGCCAGCAGCTTAGGGTTAAGAACGACAGCGGGAGTTAATGAAAAACTGTTTTTT.

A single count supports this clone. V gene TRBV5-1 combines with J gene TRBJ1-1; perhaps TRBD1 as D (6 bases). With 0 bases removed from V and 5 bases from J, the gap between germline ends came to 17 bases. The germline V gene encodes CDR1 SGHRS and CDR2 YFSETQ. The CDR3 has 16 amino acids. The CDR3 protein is CASSLAGGGASTEAFF. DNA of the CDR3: TGCGCCAGCAGCTTGGCCGGTGGGGGGGCGAGTACTGAAGCTTTCTTT.

The DNA of the CDR3 is TGTGCCAGCAGCCAAGAACCCCAGGAGTATACGCAGTATTTT. This gives the protein CASSQEPQEYTQYF. The J gene is TRBJ2-3, the V gene TRBV4-2; D not certain. V shed 0 bases and J shed 7 bases, with 11 bases lying between them. The germline V gene has CDR1 LGHNA and CDR2 YNFKEQ. The CDR3 spans 14 residues.

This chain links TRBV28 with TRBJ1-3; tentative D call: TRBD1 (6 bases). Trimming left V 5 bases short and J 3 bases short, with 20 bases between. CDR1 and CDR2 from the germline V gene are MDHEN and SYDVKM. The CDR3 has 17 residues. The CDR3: CASSPIRRGADGNTIYF. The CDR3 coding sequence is TGTGCCAGCAGTCCCATAAGGCGGGGGGCCGATGGAAACACCATATATTTT.

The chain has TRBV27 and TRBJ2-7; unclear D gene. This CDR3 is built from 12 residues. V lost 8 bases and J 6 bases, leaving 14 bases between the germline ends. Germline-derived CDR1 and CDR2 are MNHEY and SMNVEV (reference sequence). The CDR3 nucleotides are TGTGCCAGCGGACGATCCCGCAGCGAGCAGTACTTC. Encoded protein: CASGRSRSEQYF.

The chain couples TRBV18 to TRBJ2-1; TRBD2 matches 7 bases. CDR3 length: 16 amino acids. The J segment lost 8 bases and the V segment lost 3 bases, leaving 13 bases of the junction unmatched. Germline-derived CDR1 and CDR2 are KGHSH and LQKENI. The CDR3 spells CASSPTGRGSRYEQFF. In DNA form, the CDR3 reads TGTGCCAGCTCACCCACCGGGCGCGGGAGTCGCTATGAGCAGTTCTTC. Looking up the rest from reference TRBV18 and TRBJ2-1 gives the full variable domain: NAGVMQNPRHLVRRRGQEARLRCSPMKGHSHVYWYRQLPEEGLKFMVYLQKENIIDESGMPKERFSAEFPKEGPSILRIQQVVRGDSAAYFCASSPTGRGSRYEQFFGPGTRLTVL.

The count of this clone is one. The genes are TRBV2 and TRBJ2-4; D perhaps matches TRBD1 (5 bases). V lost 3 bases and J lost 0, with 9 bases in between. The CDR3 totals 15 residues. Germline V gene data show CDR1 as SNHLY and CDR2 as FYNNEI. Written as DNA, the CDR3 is TGTGCCAGCAGTGACCCCGACAGAGCCAAAAACATTCAGTACTTC. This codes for CASSDPDRAKNIQYF.